A selection of T cell receptor beta chains follows, all from one sample in a study of shared clonotypes between healthy human individuals. The assay was immunoSEQ multiplex PCR, and TCRdb's table has in-frame clones only and misses some. The data hold around 180,000 clones, with 80% to 95% observed a single time. The specimen sequenced was naive CD4+ T cells sorted from blood. These receptors all come from a woman younger than 45 in good health. The CDR3 runs from the conserved cysteine through the conserved F or W. Fields, in order: J gene, D gene, V gene, clone size, CDR3 protein, CDR3 DNA. A D gene is named only where the DNA matches it firmly. Rows give clone size only sometimes, using once, few, many, or a class for an expanded clone.

J: TRBJ1-1
D: .
V: TRBV19
size: .
CDR3: CASSQSGLGTEAFF
DNA: TGTGCCAGTAGCCAATCGGGATTAGGAACTGAAGCTTTCTTT

J: TRBJ1-1
D: TRBD1
V: TRBV28
size: .
CDR3: CASRKLAGTGGMMNTEAFF
DNA: TGTGCCAGCAGAAAACTTGCCGGGACAGGGGGAATGATGAACACTGAAGCTTTCTTT

J: TRBJ2-2
D: TRBD2
V: TRBV7-7
size: .
CDR3: CASSAGTSGGELFF
DNA: TGTGCCAGCAGCGCAGGGACTAGCGGCGGGGAGCTGTTTTTT

J: TRBJ2-3
D: .
V: TRBV18
size: .
CDR3: CASSPGSSTDTQYF
DNA: TGTGCCAGCTCACCCGGCAGTAGCACAGATACGCAGTATTTT

J: TRBJ2-7
D: .
V: TRBV5-8
size: .
CDR3: CASKWGVRYEQYF
DNA: TGTGCCAGCAAATGGGGGGTTCGGTACGAGCAGTACTTC

J: TRBJ2-7
D: .
V: TRBV28
size: .
CDR3: CASTKPRGTGEQYF
DNA: TGTGCCAGCACCAAACCTAGGGGAACTGGCGAGCAGTACTTC

J: TRBJ2-7
D: .
V: TRBV5-1
size: .
CDR3: CASRRSDVGRPLGEQYF
DNA: TGCGCCAGCCGCAGATCCGATGTTGGCAGACCTCTGGGGGAGCAGTACTTC

J: TRBJ1-1
D: TRBD1
V: TRBV19
size: .
CDR3: CASSRDRGPSTEAFF
DNA: TGTGCCAGTAGTAGGGACAGGGGGCCTAGCACTGAAGCTTTCTTT

J: TRBJ1-1
D: .
V: TRBV30
size: .
CDR3: CAWVESTEAFF
DNA: TGTGCCTGGGTGGAGAGCACTGAAGCTTTCTTT

J: TRBJ2-6
D: .
V: TRBV5-6
size: .
CDR3: CASSAPWAGANVLTF
DNA: TGTGCCAGCAGCGCGCCTTGGGCTGGGGCCAACGTCCTGACTTTC

J: TRBJ1-4
D: .
V: TRBV4-1
size: .
CDR3: CASRAQVATNEKLFF
DNA: TGCGCCAGCAGGGCTCAGGTTGCAACTAATGAAAAACTGTTTTTT

J: TRBJ2-3
D: .
V: TRBV29-1
size: .
CDR3: CSAASSDTQYF
DNA: TGCAGCGCCGCAAGCTCAGATACGCAGTATTTT

J: TRBJ2-1
D: TRBD2
V: TRBV29-1
size: once
CDR3: CSVTSGRVYEQFF
DNA: TGCAGCGTGACGAGCGGGAGAGTCTATGAGCAGTTCTTC

J: TRBJ2-5
D: .
V: TRBV28
size: .
CDR3: CASSDTGVTQYF
DNA: TGTGCCAGCAGCGACACCGGGGTGACCCAGTACTTC

J: TRBJ2-3
D: .
V: TRBV15
size: .
CDR3: CATSSGIHRVTDTQYF
DNA: TGTGCCACCAGCAGCGGGATCCACAGGGTCACAGATACGCAGTATTTT

J: TRBJ2-3
D: .
V: TRBV9
size: .
CDR3: CASSVSGSTDTQYF
DNA: TGTGCCAGCAGCGTCTCGGGCAGCACAGATACGCAGTATTTT

J: TRBJ1-1
D: .
V: TRBV2
size: .
CDR3: CASAGTGVRTEAFF
DNA: TGTGCCAGCGCCGGGACGGGGGTTCGCACTGAAGCTTTCTTT

J: TRBJ2-3
D: .
V: TRBV6-5
size: .
CDR3: CASSSPPRADTQYF
DNA: TGTGCCAGCAGTTCCCCCCCCAGAGCAGATACGCAGTATTTT

J: TRBJ2-3
D: TRBD2
V: TRBV28
size: .
CDR3: CASSDRLAGKYTDTQYF
DNA: TGTGCCAGCAGCGACCGACTAGCGGGGAAATACACAGATACGCAGTATTTT

J: TRBJ2-7
D: .
V: TRBV19
size: .
CDR3: CASSVTPGAEQYF
DNA: TGTGCCAGTAGTGTGACCCCAGGGGCCGAGCAGTACTTC

J: TRBJ2-5
D: TRBD2
V: TRBV5-1
size: .
CDR3: CASSPLSGRDKKGLWYF
DNA: TGCGCCAGCAGCCCACTTAGCGGGAGGGACAAGAAAGGGTTGTGGTACTTC

J: TRBJ2-1
D: .
V: TRBV4-1
size: .
CDR3: CASSQVGATRLGQFF
DNA: TGCGCCAGCAGCCAGGTTGGGGCAACTAGGTTGGGGCAGTTCTTC

J: TRBJ1-5
D: TRBD1
V: TRBV5-1
size: .
CDR3: CASSPQGDRQPQHF
DNA: TGCGCCAGCAGCCCGCAGGGGGATAGGCAGCCCCAGCATTTT

J: TRBJ2-2
D: .
V: TRBV10-3
size: .
CDR3: CAISQETTGELFF
DNA: TGTGCCATCAGTCAAGAGACGACCGGGGAGCTGTTTTTT

J: TRBJ1-1
D: .
V: TRBV12-5
size: .
CDR3: CASGSPQSAGGGEAFF
DNA: TGTGCTAGTGGTTCGCCACAGTCGGCTGGGGGCGGTGAAGCTTTCTTT

J: TRBJ1-5
D: .
V: TRBV27
size: .
CDR3: CASRNYWDPNQPQHF
DNA: TGTGCCAGCAGAAATTATTGGGACCCCAATCAGCCCCAGCATTTT

J: TRBJ2-2
D: .
V: TRBV27
size: .
CDR3: CASSVTGRRNTGELFF
DNA: TGTGCCAGCAGTGTAACAGGGAGACGTAACACCGGGGAGCTGTTTTTT

J: TRBJ2-5
D: TRBD2
V: TRBV30
size: once
CDR3: CAWSEFGLAGQETQYF
DNA: TGTGCCTGGAGTGAGTTTGGACTAGCGGGCCAAGAGACCCAGTACTTC

J: TRBJ1-1
D: TRBD1
V: TRBV4-2
size: few
CDR3: CASSQPTGLKTEAFF
DNA: TGTGCCAGCAGCCAACCGACAGGGTTGAAAACTGAAGCTTTCTTT

J: TRBJ2-1
D: TRBD2
V: TRBV27
size: once
CDR3: CASGIAGGDNEQFF
DNA: TGTGCCAGCGGCATAGCGGGGGGGGACAATGAGCAGTTCTTC

J: TRBJ1-1
D: TRBD1
V: TRBV30
size: .
CDR3: CATNRGLNTEAFF
DNA: TGTGCCACAAACAGGGGCTTGAACACTGAAGCTTTCTTT

J: TRBJ2-1
D: TRBD2
V: TRBV4-1
size: .
CDR3: CASSQDREGLAVRRFF
DNA: TGCGCCAGCAGCCAAGATAGGGAGGGACTAGCGGTTCGTCGATTCTTC

J: TRBJ2-7
D: .
V: TRBV7-9
size: .
CDR3: CASSPGGGQREQYF
DNA: TGTGCCAGCAGCCCAGGCGGGGGACAGCGCGAGCAGTACTTC

J: TRBJ2-7
D: TRBD1
V: TRBV18
size: .
CDR3: CASSPVGQVGTYEQYF
DNA: TGTGCCAGCTCACCGGTTGGACAGGTCGGGACCTACGAGCAGTACTTC

J: TRBJ1-1
D: .
V: TRBV29-1
size: .
CDR3: CSVDTGTLMNTEAFF
DNA: TGCAGCGTTGATACCGGGACATTAATGAACACTGAAGCTTTCTTT

J: TRBJ1-5
D: .
V: TRBV28
size: once
CDR3: CASSFNRVGQPQHF
DNA: TGTGCCAGCAGTTTTAACAGGGTAGGTCAGCCCCAGCATTTT

J: TRBJ2-7
D: .
V: TRBV6-1
size: .
CDR3: CASSESSYEQYF
DNA: TGTGCCAGCAGCGAAAGCTCCTACGAGCAGTACTTC

J: TRBJ2-7
D: TRBD2
V: TRBV15
size: .
CDR3: CATQRNLAGSSYEQYF
DNA: TGTGCCACGCAGAGAAACTTAGCGGGTAGCTCCTACGAGCAGTACTTC

J: TRBJ1-1
D: .
V: TRBV6-5
size: .
CDR3: CASTKVSNTEAFF
DNA: TGTGCCAGCACCAAGGTCTCGAACACTGAAGCTTTCTTT

J: TRBJ1-1
D: .
V: TRBV6-5
size: .
CDR3: CASSGLLLTEAFF
DNA: TGTGCCAGCTCAGGTCTACTACTCACTGAAGCTTTCTTT

J: TRBJ2-1
D: TRBD2
V: TRBV5-1
size: .
CDR3: CASSLTSGTGHNEQFF
DNA: TGCGCCAGCAGCTTGACTAGCGGGACGGGACACAATGAGCAGTTCTTC

J: TRBJ1-1
D: .
V: TRBV6-1
size: .
CDR3: CASSERAGANTEAFF
DNA: TGTGCCAGCAGTGAAAGGGCGGGGGCGAACACTGAAGCTTTCTTT

J: TRBJ2-7
D: TRBD2
V: TRBV28
size: .
CDR3: CASRPRTSVNSYEQYF
DNA: TGTGCCAGCAGACCTCGGACTAGCGTGAACTCCTACGAGCAGTACTTC

J: TRBJ1-2
D: .
V: TRBV5-1
size: .
CDR3: CASSLAGAGNYGYTF
DNA: TGCGCCAGCAGCTTGGCCGGCGCAGGTAACTATGGCTACACCTTC

J: TRBJ2-1
D: .
V: TRBV5-1
size: .
CDR3: CASSLEGLYYNEQFF
DNA: TGCGCCAGCAGCTTGGAGGGGCTGTACTACAATGAGCAGTTCTTC

J: TRBJ2-3
D: TRBD2
V: TRBV5-6
size: .
CDR3: CASRWGLAGGADTQYF
DNA: TGTGCCAGCAGATGGGGACTAGCGGGTGGCGCAGATACGCAGTATTTT

J: TRBJ2-7
D: .
V: TRBV9
size: .
CDR3: CASSEGSGYEQYF
DNA: TGTGCCAGCAGCGAGGGCAGCGGCTACGAGCAGTACTTC

J: TRBJ2-1
D: TRBD2
V: TRBV27
size: .
CDR3: CASRVAGGSYNEQFF
DNA: TGTGCCAGCCGAGTAGCGGGAGGCTCCTACAATGAGCAGTTCTTC

J: TRBJ1-1
D: .
V: TRBV6-5
size: .
CDR3: CASSYLGSVTEAFF
DNA: TGTGCCAGCAGTTACTTGGGTTCGGTCACTGAAGCTTTCTTT